What follows is one TCR beta chain and its context. Its antigen remains unidentified. These data are taken from a study of cytomegalovirus exposure and HLA in healthy donors. On the study more broadly: A subsequent analysis stated that the 120 or so validation repertoires were run on the same platform as the roughly 700 first-cohort repertoires. Whole-study results and caveats: A list of 164 TCR beta chains associated with cytomegalovirus was given. Specificity of three CMV-associated chains for CMV antigens was verified in vitro. The classifier, whose performance was assessed in both the original and validation cohorts, reportedly diagnosed cytomegalovirus status with high specificity and sensitivity.

This CDR3 region has 13 residues. The germline V gene encodes CDR1 SNHLY and CDR2 FYNNEI. The germline V and J ends were trimmed by 5 bases and 3 bases, with 10 bases remaining between them. Using immunoSEQ multiplex PCR, the repertoire was profiled, and TCRdb retains in-frame clones only, with some absent. The sample contains almost 75,000 clones, around four fifths of which appear only once. The rearrangement joins TRBV2 to TRBJ1-1, with D hard to call. Material: PBMCs. The clonotype originates from a man aged 25 to 45 in good health and CMV-seronegative. DNA of the CDR3: TGTGCCAGCAGTCGGGGTGGGGACACTGAAGCTTTCTTT. Translated, it gives CASSRGGDTEAFF.